In terms of frequency, the clone carrying this T cell receptor beta chain is medium-sized (0.01 to 0.1%). Antigen: not known. Read sequence stops 3 residues before the CDR3 end, and the germline J gene provides the missing end. This entry belongs to a study of Tregs in tolerant kidney transplant recipients. Whole-study findings and limits: Antigen-driven expansion was suggested because donor-specific Tregs expanded more than all Tregs in tolerant patients. Expanding Tregs on activated donor B cells appeared to best identify donor-specific TCRbeta clones. For some patients, primers changed over time, blocking nucleotide-level comparison.

The CDR3 has 15 amino acids. Germline values: CDR1 SGHTA, CDR2 FQGNSA. Deletions cut 0 bases from V and 1 base from J, with 9 bases between. The data were produced by immunoSEQ multiplex PCR, yet TCRdb's version contains in-frame clones alone and is incomplete. The repertoire table contains a few thousand clones. FACS sorting followed a roughly six-day coculture of CFSE-labeled recipient PBMCs with irradiated graft donor PBMCs. This clonotype was sampled from a human patient who received a combined kidney and bone marrow transplant. The chain joins TRBV7-2 to TRBJ1-1; D is ambiguous. The sequencing here drew on CD4+ T cells from blood cultured with allogeneic cells, taken before the transplant. This CDR3 reads CASSLARRGNTEAFF. CDR3 DNA (partial): TGTGCCAGCAGCTTAGCGCGTCGGGGGAACACTGAA.